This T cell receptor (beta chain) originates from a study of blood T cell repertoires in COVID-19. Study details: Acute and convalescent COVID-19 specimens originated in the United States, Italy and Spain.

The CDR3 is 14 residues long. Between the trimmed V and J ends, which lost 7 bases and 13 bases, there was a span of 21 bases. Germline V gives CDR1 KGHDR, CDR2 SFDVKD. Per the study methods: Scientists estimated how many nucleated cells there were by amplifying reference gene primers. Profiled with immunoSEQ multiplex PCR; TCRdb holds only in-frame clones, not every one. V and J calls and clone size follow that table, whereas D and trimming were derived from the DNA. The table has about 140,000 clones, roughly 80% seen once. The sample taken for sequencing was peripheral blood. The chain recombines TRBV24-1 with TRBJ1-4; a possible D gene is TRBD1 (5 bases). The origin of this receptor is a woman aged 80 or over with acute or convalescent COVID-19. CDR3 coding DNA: TGTGCCACCAGGTCGGGGGAACACAGGCTTGCACTGTTTTTT. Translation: CATRSGEHRLALFF.